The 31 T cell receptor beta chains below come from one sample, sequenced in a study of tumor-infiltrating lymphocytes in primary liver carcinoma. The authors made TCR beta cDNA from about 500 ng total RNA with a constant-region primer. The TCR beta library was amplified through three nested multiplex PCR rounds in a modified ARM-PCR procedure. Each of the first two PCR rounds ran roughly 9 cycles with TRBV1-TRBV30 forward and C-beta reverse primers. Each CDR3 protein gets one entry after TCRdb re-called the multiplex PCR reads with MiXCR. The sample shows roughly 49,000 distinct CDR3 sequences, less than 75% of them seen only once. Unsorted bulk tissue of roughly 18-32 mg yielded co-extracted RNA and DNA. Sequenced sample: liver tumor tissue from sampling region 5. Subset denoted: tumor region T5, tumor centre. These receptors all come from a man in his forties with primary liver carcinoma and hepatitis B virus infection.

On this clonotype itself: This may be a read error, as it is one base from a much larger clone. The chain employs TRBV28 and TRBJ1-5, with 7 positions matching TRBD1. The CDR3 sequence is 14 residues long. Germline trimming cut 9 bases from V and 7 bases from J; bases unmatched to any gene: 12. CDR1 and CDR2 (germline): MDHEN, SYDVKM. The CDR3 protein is CARNPSGQIQPQHF. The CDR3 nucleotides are TGTGCCAGGAATCCGTCGGGACAGATACAGCCCCAGCATTTT.

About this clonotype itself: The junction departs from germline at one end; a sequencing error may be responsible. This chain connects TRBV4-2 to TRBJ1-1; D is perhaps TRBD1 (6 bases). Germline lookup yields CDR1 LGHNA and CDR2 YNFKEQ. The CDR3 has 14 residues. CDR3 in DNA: TGTGCCTGCAGCAGTCCAGGGGAGGACACTGAAGCTTTCTTT. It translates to CACSSPGEDTEAFF.

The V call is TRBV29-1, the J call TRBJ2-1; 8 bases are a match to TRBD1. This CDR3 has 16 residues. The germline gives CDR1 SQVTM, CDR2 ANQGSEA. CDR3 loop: CIIEWDRIRSYNEQFF. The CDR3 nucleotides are TGCATCATTGAGTGGGACAGGATTAGATCTTACAATGAGCAGTTCTTC.

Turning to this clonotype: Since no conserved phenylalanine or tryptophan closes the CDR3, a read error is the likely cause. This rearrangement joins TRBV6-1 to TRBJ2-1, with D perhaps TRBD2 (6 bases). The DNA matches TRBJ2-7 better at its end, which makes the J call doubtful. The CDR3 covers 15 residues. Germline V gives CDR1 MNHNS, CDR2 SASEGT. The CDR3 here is CASSKLASEYNEQYY. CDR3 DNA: TGTGCCAGCAGTAAATTGGCTAGCGAGTACAATGAGCAGTACTAC.

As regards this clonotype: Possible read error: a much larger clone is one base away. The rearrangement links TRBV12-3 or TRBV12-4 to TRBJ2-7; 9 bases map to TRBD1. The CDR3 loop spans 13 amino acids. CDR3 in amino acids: CASSSGQGYGQYF. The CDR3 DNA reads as TGTGCCAGCAGTTCGGGACAGGGTTACGGGCAGTACTTC.

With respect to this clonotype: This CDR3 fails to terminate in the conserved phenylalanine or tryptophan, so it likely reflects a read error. Written as DNA, the CDR3 is TGCGCCACTACTGGACTAGCGGGAGGTTATAAGTCCTACGAGCAGTACTTA. Its protein is CATTGLAGGYKSYEQYL. The chain employs TRBV4-2 and TRBJ2-7; TRBD2 matches at 14 bases. The CDR3 spans 17 residues. CDR1 is LGHNA and CDR2 is YNFKEQ in the germline V gene.

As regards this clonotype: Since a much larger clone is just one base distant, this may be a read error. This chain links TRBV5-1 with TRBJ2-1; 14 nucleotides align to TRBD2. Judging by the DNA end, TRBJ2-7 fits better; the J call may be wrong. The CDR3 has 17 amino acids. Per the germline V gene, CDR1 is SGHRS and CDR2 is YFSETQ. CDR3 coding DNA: TGCGCCAGCAGCTTGGAGACTAGCGGGAGGGCAAACAATGAGCAGTACTTC. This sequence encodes CASSLETSGRANNEQYF.

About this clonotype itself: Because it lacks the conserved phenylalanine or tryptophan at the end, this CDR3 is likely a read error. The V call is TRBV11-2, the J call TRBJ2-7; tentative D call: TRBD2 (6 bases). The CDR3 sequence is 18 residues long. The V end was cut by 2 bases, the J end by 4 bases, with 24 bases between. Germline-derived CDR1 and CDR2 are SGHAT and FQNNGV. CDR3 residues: CASSLSVGLAGWGYEQYL. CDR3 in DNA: TGTGCCAGCAGCTTATCCGTTGGACTGGCGGGATGGGGGTACGAGCAGTACCTC.

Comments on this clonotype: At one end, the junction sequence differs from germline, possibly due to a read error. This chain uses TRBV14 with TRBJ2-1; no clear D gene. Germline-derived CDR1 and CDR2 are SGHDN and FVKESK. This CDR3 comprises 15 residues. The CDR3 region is CASSRGLRSYNEQFF. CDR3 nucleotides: TGTGCTAGCAGCCGAGGTCTTAGGTCCTACAATGAGCAGTTCTTC.

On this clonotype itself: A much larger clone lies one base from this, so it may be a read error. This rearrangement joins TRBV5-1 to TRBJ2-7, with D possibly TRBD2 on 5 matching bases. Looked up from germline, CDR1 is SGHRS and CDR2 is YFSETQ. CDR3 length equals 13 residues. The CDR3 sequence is CTSSLEVTSEQYF. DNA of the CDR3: TGCACCAGCAGCTTGGAGGTGACATCCGAGCAGTACTTC. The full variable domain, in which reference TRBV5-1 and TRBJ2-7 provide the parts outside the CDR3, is KAGVTQTPRYLIKTRGQQVTLSCSPISGHRSVSWYQQTPGQGLQFLFEYFSETQRNKGNFPGRFSGRQFSNSRSEMNVSTLELGDSALYLCTSSLEVTSEQYFGPGTRLTVT.

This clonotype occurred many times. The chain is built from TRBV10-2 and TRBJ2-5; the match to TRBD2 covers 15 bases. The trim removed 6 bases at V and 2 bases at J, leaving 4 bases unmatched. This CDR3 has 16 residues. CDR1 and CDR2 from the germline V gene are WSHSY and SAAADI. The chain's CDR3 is CASSGGTSGGQETQYF. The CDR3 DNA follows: TGCGCCAGCAGCGGCGGGACTAGCGGGGGGCAAGAGACCCAGTACTTC.

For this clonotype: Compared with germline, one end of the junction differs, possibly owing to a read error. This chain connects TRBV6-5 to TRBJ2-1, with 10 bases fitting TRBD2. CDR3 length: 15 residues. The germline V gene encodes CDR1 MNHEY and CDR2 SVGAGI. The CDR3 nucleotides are TGTGCCAGCAGTCCGGGACTAGCGTCATACAATGATCAGTCCTTC. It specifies CASSPGLASYNDQSF.

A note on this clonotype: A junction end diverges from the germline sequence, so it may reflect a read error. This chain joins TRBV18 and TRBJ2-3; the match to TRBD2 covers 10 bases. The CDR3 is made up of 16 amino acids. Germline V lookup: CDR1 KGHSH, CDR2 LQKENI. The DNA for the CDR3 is TGTGTCAGCTCCCCCAGAGCGGGAGGGAGCACAGATACGCAGTATTTT. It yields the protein CVSSPRAGGSTDTQYF.

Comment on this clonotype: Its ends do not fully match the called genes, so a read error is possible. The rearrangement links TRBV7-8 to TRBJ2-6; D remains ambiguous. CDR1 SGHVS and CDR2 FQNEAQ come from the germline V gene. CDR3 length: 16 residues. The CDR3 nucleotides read TGTGGCAGCAACTTAGGTGGAACCTTAGGGGCCAACGTCCTGACTTTC. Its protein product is CGSNLGGTLGANVLTF. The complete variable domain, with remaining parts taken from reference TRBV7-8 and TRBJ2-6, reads GAGVSQSPRYKVAKRGQDVALRCDPISGHVSLFWYQQALGQGPEFLTYFQNEAQLDKSGLPSDRFFAERPEGSVSTLKIQRTQQEDSAVYLCGSNLGGTLGANVLTFGAGSRLTVL.

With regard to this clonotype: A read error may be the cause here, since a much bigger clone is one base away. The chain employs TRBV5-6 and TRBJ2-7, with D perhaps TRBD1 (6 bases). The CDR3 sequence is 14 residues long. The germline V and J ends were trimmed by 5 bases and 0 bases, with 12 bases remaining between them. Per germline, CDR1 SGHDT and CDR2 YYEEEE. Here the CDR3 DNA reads TGTGCCAGCAGTTCCCGGGACACCTCCTACGAGCAGTACGTC. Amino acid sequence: CASSSRDTSYEQYV.

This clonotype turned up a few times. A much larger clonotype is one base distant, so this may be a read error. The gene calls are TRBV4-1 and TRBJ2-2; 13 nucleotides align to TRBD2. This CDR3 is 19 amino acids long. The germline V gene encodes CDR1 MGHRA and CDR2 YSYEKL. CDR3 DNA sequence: TGCGCCAGCAGCCAAGGGGGGGGACTAGCGGGATGGATCACCAGGGAGCTGTTTTTT. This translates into CASSQGGGLAGWITRELFF.

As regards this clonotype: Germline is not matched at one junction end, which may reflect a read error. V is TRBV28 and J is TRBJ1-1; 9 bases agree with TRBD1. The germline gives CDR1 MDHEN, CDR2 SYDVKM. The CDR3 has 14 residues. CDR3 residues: CASSFGTGRTETFF. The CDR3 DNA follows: TGTGCCAGCAGTTTTGGGACAGGGCGCACTGAAACTTTCTTT.

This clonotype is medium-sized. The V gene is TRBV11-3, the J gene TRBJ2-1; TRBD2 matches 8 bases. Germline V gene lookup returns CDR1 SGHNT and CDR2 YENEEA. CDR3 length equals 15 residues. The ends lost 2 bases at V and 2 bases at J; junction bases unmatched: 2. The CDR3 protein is CASSLQAGAYNEQFF. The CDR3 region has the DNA TGTGCCAGCAGCTTACAAGCGGGAGCCTACAATGAGCAGTTCTTC.

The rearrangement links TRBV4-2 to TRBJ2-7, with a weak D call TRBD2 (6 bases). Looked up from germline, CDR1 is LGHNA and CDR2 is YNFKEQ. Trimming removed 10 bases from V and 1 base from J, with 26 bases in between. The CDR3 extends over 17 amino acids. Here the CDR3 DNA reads TGTGCCACTACTGGACAAACGGGAGTTTTTAAGTCCTACGAGCAGTACTTC. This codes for CATTGQTGVFKSYEQYF.

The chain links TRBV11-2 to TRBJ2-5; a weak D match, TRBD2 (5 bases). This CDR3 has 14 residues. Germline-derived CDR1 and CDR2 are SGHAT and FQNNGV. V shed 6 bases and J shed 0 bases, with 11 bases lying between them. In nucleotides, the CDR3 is TGTGCCAGCAGGGACTCGGCCCACCAAGAGACCCAGTACTTC. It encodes CASRDSAHQETQYF.

CDR3 region: CARSLGQGTRANVLTF. In nucleotides, the CDR3 is TGTGCCAGAAGCCTCGGACAGGGTACTAGGGCCAACGTCCTGACTTTC. The chain has TRBV6-2 or TRBV6-3 and TRBJ2-6; 8 bases are shared with TRBD1. The germline V gene encodes CDR1 MNHEY and CDR2 SVGEGT. Trimming took 9 bases from V and 5 from J; bases not matched to a gene: 12. This CDR3 is built from 16 residues.

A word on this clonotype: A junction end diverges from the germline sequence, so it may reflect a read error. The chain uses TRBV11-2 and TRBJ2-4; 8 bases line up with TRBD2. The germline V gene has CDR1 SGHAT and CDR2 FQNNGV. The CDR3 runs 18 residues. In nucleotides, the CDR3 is TGCGCCAGAAGCTTAGGAAAACTAGCGGAGCTAGCCAAAAACATTCAGTACTTC. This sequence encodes CARSLGKLAELAKNIQYF.

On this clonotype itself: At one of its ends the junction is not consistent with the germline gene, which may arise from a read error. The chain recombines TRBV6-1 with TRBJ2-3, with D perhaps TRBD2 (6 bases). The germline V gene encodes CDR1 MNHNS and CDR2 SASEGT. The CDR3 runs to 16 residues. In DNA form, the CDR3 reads TGTGTCAGCAGTCAATCAGCGGGTTTAACCACAGATACGCAGTGTTTT. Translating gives CVSSQSAGLTTDTQCF.

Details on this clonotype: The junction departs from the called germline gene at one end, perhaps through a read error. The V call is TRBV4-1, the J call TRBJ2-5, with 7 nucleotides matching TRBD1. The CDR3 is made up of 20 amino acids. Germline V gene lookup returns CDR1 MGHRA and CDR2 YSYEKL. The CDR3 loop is CASNQDPIGDRVRYQETQYF. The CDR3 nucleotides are TGCGCCAGCAACCAAGATCCCATCGGTGACAGGGTTAGGTACCAAGAGACCCAGTACTTC.

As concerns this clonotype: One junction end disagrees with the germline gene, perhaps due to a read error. As DNA, the CDR3 is TGCGGCGTGACACAGGGTGGAGGCACTGAAGCTTTCTTT. It translates to CGVTQGGGTEAFF. The chain couples TRBV29-1 to TRBJ1-1; the D gene is possibly TRBD1 (6 bases). Germline V lookup: CDR1 SQVTM, CDR2 ANQGSEA. This CDR3 is 13 amino acids long.

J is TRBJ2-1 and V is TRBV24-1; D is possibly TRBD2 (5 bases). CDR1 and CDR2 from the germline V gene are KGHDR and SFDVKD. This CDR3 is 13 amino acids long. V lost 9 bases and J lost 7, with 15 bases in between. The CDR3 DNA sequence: TGTGCCACCCAAATGGGAGCTCGGAATGAGCAGTTCTTC. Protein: CATQMGARNEQFF.

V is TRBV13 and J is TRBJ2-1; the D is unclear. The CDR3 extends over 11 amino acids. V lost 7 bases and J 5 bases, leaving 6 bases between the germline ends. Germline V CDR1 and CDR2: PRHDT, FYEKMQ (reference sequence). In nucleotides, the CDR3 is TGTGCCAGCATCCTTAACAATGAGCAGTTCTTC. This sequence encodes CASILNNEQFF. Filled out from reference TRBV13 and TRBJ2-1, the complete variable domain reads AAGVIQSPRHLIKEKRETATLKCYPIPRHDTVYWYQQGPGQDPQFLISFYEKMQSDKGSIPDRFSAQQFSDYHSELNMSSLELGDSALYFCASILNNEQFFGPGTRLTVL.

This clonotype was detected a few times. CDR3 DNA sequence: TGTGCCAGTGGGCCAATAAGCGGCTCCTACAATGAGCAGTTCTTC. Its translation: CASGPISGSYNEQFF. The V call is TRBV19, the J call TRBJ2-1; D perhaps matches TRBD2 (5 bases). Germline assignment: CDR1 LNHDA and CDR2 SQIVND (reference sequence). Trimming shortened V by 8 bases and J by 0 bases, and 14 bases separated the two germline ends. This CDR3 has 15 amino acids.

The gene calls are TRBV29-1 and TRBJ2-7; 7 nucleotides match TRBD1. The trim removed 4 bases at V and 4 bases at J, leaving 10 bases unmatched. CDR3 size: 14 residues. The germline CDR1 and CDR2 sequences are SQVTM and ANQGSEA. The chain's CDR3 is CSVASIRGPYEQYF. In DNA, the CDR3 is TGCAGCGTTGCTAGCATAAGGGGGCCTTACGAGCAGTACTTC.

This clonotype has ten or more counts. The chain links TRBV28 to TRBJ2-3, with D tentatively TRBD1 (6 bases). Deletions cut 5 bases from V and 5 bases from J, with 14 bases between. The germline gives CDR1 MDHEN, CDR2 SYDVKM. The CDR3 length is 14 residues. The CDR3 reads CASSGGQGVDTQYF. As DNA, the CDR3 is TGTGCCAGCAGTGGGGGACAAGGGGTAGATACGCAGTATTTT.

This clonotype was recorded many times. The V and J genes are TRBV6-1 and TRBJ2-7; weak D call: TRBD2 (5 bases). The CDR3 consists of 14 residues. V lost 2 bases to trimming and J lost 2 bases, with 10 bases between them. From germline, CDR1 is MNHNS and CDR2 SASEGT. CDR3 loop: CASSERNSAYEQYF. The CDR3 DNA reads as TGTGCCAGCAGTGAACGAAATAGCGCCTACGAGCAGTACTTC.